A single sample is the source of the 6 T cell receptor beta chains below, sequenced in a study of T-cell memory formation after mild COVID-19. One entry per CDR3 protein, called by TCRdb with MiXCR from the 5' RACE reads. The sample carries under 300,000 distinct CDR3 sequences, around 8% recorded once. The sample consisted of PBMCs or a T cell subset sorted from them (not recorded which). The receptors here all came from a man in his late teens or twenties who had mild COVID-19 (a few samples of this study predate the infection). Cell type and time point are not known.

V and J are TRBV12-3 or TRBV12-4 and TRBJ1-4, with 9 bases identical to TRBD1. Trimming removed 5 bases from V and 8 bases from J; junction bases left unmatched: 9. The CDR3 is 15 amino acids. Written as DNA, the CDR3 is TGTGCCAGCAGTCACCGGGACAGGGTTAACGAAAAACTGTTTTTT. Its translation is CASSHRDRVNEKLFF.

The gene calls are TRBV29-1 and TRBJ1-2; D remains unclear. This CDR3 comprises 8 residues. Per germline, CDR1 SQVTM and CDR2 ANQGSEA. V was cut by 6 bases and J by 6 bases, with 2 bases left in between. The CDR3 protein is CSVDGYTF. The CDR3 region has the DNA TGCAGCGTAGATGGCTACACCTTC.

In its sample, this clonotype was seen many times. CDR3 coding DNA: TGCGCCAGCAGCTCAAGAGTCCCGGGACAGGTCGGGGGTCAAGAGACCCAGTACTTC. It codes for CASSSRVPGQVGGQETQYF. The chain joins TRBV5-1 to TRBJ2-5, with 8 bases fitting TRBD1. V was clipped by 3 bases and J by 2 bases; unmatched bases: 18. The CDR3 is made up of 19 amino acids. Germline V lookup: CDR1 SGHRS, CDR2 YFSETQ. Full variable domain (missing parts from reference TRBV5-1 and TRBJ2-5): KAGVTQTPRYLIKTRGQQVTLSCSPISGHRSVSWYQQTPGQGLQFLFEYFSETQRNKGNFPGRFSGRQFSNSRSEMNVSTLELGDSALYLCASSSRVPGQVGGQETQYFGPGTRLLVL.

This clonotype was recorded at least ten times. The chain links TRBV5-1 to TRBJ2-2; D unresolved. V was shortened by 6 bases and J by 3 bases, with 6 bases between the two germline ends. Germline V gene sequence: CDR1 SGHRS, CDR2 YFSETQ. The CDR3 spans 12 residues. The CDR3 DNA follows: TGCGCCAGCAAAATAGACACCGGGGAGCTGTTTTTT. Translation: CASKIDTGELFF.

This clonotype has just a few counts. The V call is TRBV7-7, the J call TRBJ2-1; 9 bases fit TRBD2. V trimming: 2 bases; J trimming: 5 bases; junction bases outside the gene matches: 4. Germline V gives CDR1 SSHAT, CDR2 FNYEAQ (reference sequence). This CDR3 comprises 15 residues. The CDR3 loop reads CASSLTLAGNNEQFF. The CDR3 DNA reads as TGTGCCAGCAGCTTAACGCTAGCGGGAAACAATGAGCAGTTCTTC.

This clonotype was observed a handful of times. The chain recombines TRBV29-1 with TRBJ1-1; the D gene is possibly TRBD1 (5 bases). Between the trimmed V and J ends, which lost 6 bases and 11 bases, there was a span of 16 bases. Per germline, CDR1 SQVTM and CDR2 ANQGSEA. This CDR3 contains 11 residues. CDR3 in DNA: TGCAGCGTCAGGGCCCTCCTGGGGGCTTTCTTT. This encodes CSVRALLGAFF.